Shown below are 21 T cell receptor beta chains from a single sample sequenced in a study of T cell repertoires in cytomegalovirus infection. TCRdb redid the calling of the reads with MiXCR, one entry per CDR3 protein. The data show some 240,000 distinct CDR3 sequences, approximately 15% seen once. Sequencing was carried out using CD8+ T cells from PBMCs. Receptor source: a human donor in good health (CMV status not recorded). Some clones in this sample may be carry-over from other donors' samples.

V and J are TRBV4-3 and TRBJ1-4; a possible D gene is TRBD1 (6 bases). CDR1 is LGHNA and CDR2 is YSLEER in the germline V gene. V dropped 0 bases and J dropped 8 bases, with 19 bases sitting between them. The CDR3 has 17 residues. As DNA, the CDR3 is TGCGCCAGCAGCCAAGATTTGACCGGGACAAGGGGAGAAAAACTGTTTTTT. Translated: CASSQDLTGTRGEKLFF.

This clonotype was seen ten or more times. The rearrangement joins TRBV7-2 to TRBJ2-2; D possibly corresponds to TRBD1 (5 bases). The CDR3 covers 12 residues. Germline CDR1 reads SGHTA; CDR2 reads FQGNSA. With 7 bases removed from V and 5 bases from J, the gap between germline ends came to 8 bases. The CDR3 DNA follows: TGTGCCAGCAACTCAGGGACCGGGGAGCTGTTTTTT. Protein: CASNSGTGELFF.

This rearrangement joins TRBV2 to TRBJ1-1; perhaps TRBD1 as D (5 bases). Trimming cost V 2 bases and J 1 base, with 11 bases left between them. CDR3 length equals 15 residues. Germline V gene lookup returns CDR1 SNHLY and CDR2 FYNNEI. CDR3 coding DNA: TGTGCCAGCAGTGAATTGTCCCAGGGGAACACTGAAGCTTTCTTT. Translation: CASSELSQGNTEAFF. Based on the CDR3 plus reference TRBV2 and TRBJ1-1, the full variable domain is EPEVTQTPSHQVTQMGQEVILRCVPISNHLYFYWYRQILGQKVEFLVSFYNNEISEKSEIFDDQFSVERPDGSNFTLKIRSTKLEDSAMYFCASSELSQGNTEAFFGQGTRLTVV.

This rearrangement joins TRBV4-1 to TRBJ1-1, with D possibly TRBD1 on 5 matching bases. CDR3 size: 14 residues. Trimming stripped 1 base from V and 7 bases from J, with 13 bases between. Germline loops: CDR1 MGHRA, CDR2 YSYEKL. The CDR3 DNA is TGCGCCAGCAGCCAAGTTGGGGGAGGCGATGAAGCTTTCTTT. It encodes CASSQVGGGDEAFF.

The CDR3, as DNA: TGCAGCGCCGGCAGAGCAGGGGGCAAAGATACGCAGTATTTT. Translation: CSAGRAGGKDTQYF. The V call is TRBV29-1, the J call TRBJ2-3; 8 nucleotides agree with TRBD1. Germline values: CDR1 SQVTM, CDR2 ANQGSEA. This CDR3 spans 14 amino acids. With V trimmed by 7 bases and J by 5 bases, 11 bases remained unmatched.

This clonotype was seen repeatedly, ten times or more. This chain uses TRBV5-5 with TRBJ1-6; tentative D call: TRBD1 (5 bases). The CDR3 runs to 13 residues. Trimming took off 4 bases at V and 11 bases at J, with 13 bases between the two ends. In germline, CDR1 is SGHKS, CDR2 YYEKEE (reference sequence). Here the CDR3 DNA reads TGTGCCAGCAGCGAGGGGTCTATCACACCCCTCCACTTT. Encoded protein: CASSEGSITPLHF.

This clonotype appeared many times. J is TRBJ2-1 and V is TRBV7-8, with 9 bases that match TRBD2. The CDR3 runs 15 residues. Germline V gives CDR1 SGHVS, CDR2 FQNEAQ. V lost 5 bases, J lost 3 bases, and 5 bases stayed unmatched. CDR3 loop: CASSPGTSLYNEQFF. DNA of the CDR3: TGTGCCAGCAGCCCCGGGACTAGCCTCTACAATGAGCAGTTCTTC.

V and J are TRBV20-1 and TRBJ2-3; no clear D gene. V was clipped by 0 bases and J by 3 bases, with 7 bases between them. The CDR3 runs 13 residues. Germline V gene data show CDR1 as DFQATT and CDR2 as SNEGSKA (reference sequence). The CDR3 region has the DNA TGCAGTGCTAGAGATCCGCCGACAGATACGCAGTATTTT. It yields the protein CSARDPPTDTQYF.

This clonotype was seen only a few times. This rearrangement joins TRBV7-6 to TRBJ1-2; D possibly corresponds to TRBD1 (6 bases). This CDR3 region has 17 residues. Trimming took off 1 base at V and 4 bases at J, with 19 bases between the two ends. The germline gives CDR1 SGHVS, CDR2 FNYEAQ. The CDR3 loop is CASSLEFGGPTVYGYTF. The CDR3 DNA sequence: TGTGCCAGCAGCTTAGAATTCGGGGGGCCTACAGTCTATGGCTACACCTTC.

The chain is built from TRBV4-2 and TRBJ2-5, with TRBD1 as a possible D gene (5 bases). Germline values: CDR1 LGHNA, CDR2 YNFKEQ. V gave up 0 bases and J gave up 4 bases, with 9 bases separating them. The CDR3 is 14 amino acids. The CDR3 DNA is TGTGCCAGCAGCCAAGAACAGGTCGGAGAGACCCAGTACTTC. Its translation is CASSQEQVGETQYF.

This clonotype has a count of ten or more. The J gene is TRBJ2-1, the V gene TRBV10-3; D is possibly TRBD1 (5 bases). The V gene's germline CDR1 is ENHRY and CDR2 SYGVKD. The ends were cut back, 3 bases at V and 6 bases at J, with 9 bases in the middle. This CDR3 has 13 residues. The CDR3 reads CAISERGPNEQFF. CDR3 DNA: TGTGCCATCAGTGAAAGGGGCCCCAATGAGCAGTTCTTC.

J is TRBJ2-2 and V is TRBV6-8, with TRBD1 matching over 12 bases. CDR3 length: 18 amino acids. Trimming cost V 2 bases and J 2 bases; bases outside gene matches: 6. Germline V gene lookup returns CDR1 MNHGY and CDR2 SAAAGT. The CDR3 DNA follows: TGTGCCAGCAGTTACGGTTCTGGGACAGGGGGCAACACCGGGGAGCTGTTTTTT. Its translation is CASSYGSGTGGNTGELFF.

The chain is built from TRBV6-2 or TRBV6-3 and TRBJ1-2; no definite D call. Trimming shortened V by 6 bases and J by 5 bases, and 13 bases separated the two germline ends. CDR1 is MNHEY, CDR2 SVGEGT, per germline. This CDR3 has 13 amino acids. CDR3 in amino acids: CASSLNRAYGYTF. In DNA, the CDR3 is TGTGCCAGCAGCCTAAACAGAGCTTATGGCTACACCTTC.

This chain connects TRBV15 to TRBJ1-6; D not resolved. The CDR3 is 17 amino acids. The V gene's germline CDR1 is LNHNV and CDR2 YYDKDF (reference sequence). Deletions cut 0 bases from V and 0 bases from J, with 9 bases between. The CDR3 here is CATSRDLGSSYNSPLHF. In DNA form, the CDR3 reads TGTGCCACCAGCAGAGATTTAGGGAGCTCCTATAATTCACCCCTCCACTTT.

Ten or more counts support this clonotype. The chain combines TRBV28 with TRBJ2-5; no clear D gene. Looked up from germline, CDR1 is MDHEN and CDR2 is SYDVKM. V lost 2 bases, J lost 3 bases, and 10 bases lay in between. CDR3 size: 14 residues. The CDR3 loop is CASSLTEKKETQYF. The CDR3 DNA follows: TGTGCCAGCAGTTTAACAGAAAAGAAAGAGACCCAGTACTTC.

This clonotype was detected only a few times. The chain uses TRBV14 and TRBJ2-7, with D possibly being TRBD2 (5 bases). This CDR3 is 15 amino acids long. Germline lookup yields CDR1 SGHDN and CDR2 FVKESK. Trimming cost V 4 bases and J 3 bases, with 16 bases left between them. The CDR3 bases are TGTGCCAGCAGCCCGAGGGAGTGGACCGACTACGAGCAGTACTTC. Protein: CASSPREWTDYEQYF.

This clonotype turned up a few times. V and J are TRBV28 and TRBJ1-6, with 8 nucleotides matching TRBD1. After removal of 8 bases from V and 5 bases from J, the junction contained 5 bases not matched to a gene. This CDR3 contains 14 residues. Germline V CDR1 and CDR2: MDHEN, SYDVKM. DNA of the CDR3: TGTGCCAGCCCTACAGGGGGGAATAATTCACCCCTCCACTTT. It encodes CASPTGGNNSPLHF.

This clonotype has a handful of counts. The J gene is TRBJ2-4, the V gene TRBV5-5; a weak D match, TRBD2 (6 bases). V gave up 0 bases and J gave up 12 bases, with 16 bases separating them. Germline V gene sequence: CDR1 SGHKS, CDR2 YYEKEE (reference sequence). This CDR3 comprises 14 residues. The CDR3 DNA is TGTGCCAGCAGCTTGGCCTGGGCGGGAAACGATCAGTACTTC. This gives the protein CASSLAWAGNDQYF.

This clonotype has a count of ten or more. The chain employs TRBV12-3 or TRBV12-4 and TRBJ1-5; no definite D call. This CDR3 comprises 17 residues. V was trimmed by 6 bases and J by 0 bases, leaving 18 bases between them. CDR3 residues: CASSPGREGYSNQPQHF. CDR3 coding DNA: TGTGCCAGCAGCCCCGGGAGGGAGGGATATAGCAATCAGCCCCAGCATTTT.

V gene TRBV29-1 combines with J gene TRBJ2-6, with TRBD1 as a possible D gene (6 bases). Trimming left V 6 bases short and J 0 bases short, with 9 bases between. Germline CDR1 reads SQVTM; CDR2 reads ANQGSEA. This CDR3 region has 14 residues. The CDR3 loop reads CSVRGASGANVLTF. CDR3 DNA sequence: TGCAGCGTCAGGGGTGCCTCTGGGGCCAACGTCCTGACTTTC.

This clonotype was found a few times. The rearrangement links TRBV20-1 to TRBJ1-2, with 8 bases fitting TRBD1. This CDR3 contains 15 residues. Germline V gene lookup returns CDR1 DFQATT and CDR2 SNEGSKA (reference sequence). Germline trimming cut 6 bases from V and 3 bases from J; bases unmatched to any gene: 12. The CDR3 DNA sequence: TGCAGTGCCAACGACAGGGGAGGAGATGACTATGGCTACACCTTC. Protein sequence: CSANDRGGDDYGYTF.